This entry lists 22 T cell receptor beta chains sequenced from one sample in a study of OX40 agonist ivuxolimab in advanced cancers. TCRdb's table, derived via immunoSEQ multiplex PCR, lists solely in-frame clones and lacks some. The repertoire has 80,000 to 100,000 clones, about 92% of them found once; the top ten carry around 0.51%. This specimen was CD4+ or CD8+ T cells sorted from blood, taken in a trial of the OX40 agonist ivuxolimab. The receptor set was obtained from an adult with an advanced solid tumor such as melanoma, head and neck, liver or kidney cancer.

This clone has only one observation. J is TRBJ2-5 and V is TRBV2; 7 positions match TRBD1. CDR3 length: 14 residues. CDR1 is SNHLY and CDR2 is FYNNEI in the germline V gene. J was trimmed by 5 bases and V by 7 bases; bases with no gene match: 10. CDR3 in DNA: TGTGCCAGCATCCCAGGGGACAGTTGGGAGACCCAGTACTTC. This gives the protein CASIPGDSWETQYF.

The chain has TRBV13 and TRBJ2-5; 9 bases are shared with TRBD1. Germline V gene lookup returns CDR1 PRHDT and CDR2 FYEKMQ (reference sequence). The CDR3 loop spans 14 amino acids. J gave up 5 bases and V 6 bases, and 7 bases lay outside the gene matches. The DNA for the CDR3 is TGTGCCAGCAGACGGACAGGGGCGGTGGAGACCCAGTACTTC. Its translation is CASRRTGAVETQYF.

The chain uses TRBV7-3 and TRBJ1-1; no clear D. The germline V gene encodes CDR1 SGHTA and CDR2 FQGTGA. With 2 bases removed from V and 1 base from J, the gap between germline ends came to 5 bases. CDR3 size: 13 residues. DNA for the CDR3: TGTGCCAGCAGCTTACGCCCGAACACTGAAGCTTTCTTT. Its translation is CASSLRPNTEAFF.

This chain links TRBV18 with TRBJ1-6; TRBD1 matches at 10 bases. Losses at the gene ends were 3 bases for V and 9 bases for J; bases not matched to a gene: 8. Germline CDR1 KGHSH, CDR2 LQKENI. The CDR3 is 16 residues long. CDR3 loop: CASSPTGGGSGSPLHF. Here the CDR3 DNA reads TGTGCCAGCTCACCGACAGGGGGCGGCTCTGGTTCACCCCTCCACTTT. Based on the CDR3 plus reference TRBV18 and TRBJ1-6, the full variable domain is NAGVMQNPRHLVRRRGQEARLRCSPMKGHSHVYWYRQLPEEGLKFMVYLQKENIIDESGMPKERFSAEFPKEGPSILRIQQVVRGDSAAYFCASSPTGGGSGSPLHFGNGTRLTVT.

This chain connects TRBV5-4 to TRBJ1-1, with unresolved D. The CDR3 length is 13 residues. Per the germline V gene, CDR1 is SGHNT and CDR2 is YYREEE (reference sequence). The germline V and J ends were trimmed by 4 bases and 2 bases, with 9 bases remaining between them. The CDR3 sequence: CASSPQYNTEAFF. In nucleotides, the CDR3 is TGTGCCAGCAGCCCCCAGTATAACACTGAAGCTTTCTTT.

The V call is TRBV7-2, the J call TRBJ2-3, with 10 bases that match TRBD2. The CDR3 runs to 18 residues. V trimming: 0 bases; J trimming: 2 bases; junction bases outside the gene matches: 8. Per the germline V gene, CDR1 is SGHTA and CDR2 is FQGNSA. CDR3 region: CASSLAAASGGYTDTQYF. The DNA for the CDR3 is TGTGCCAGCAGCTTAGCTGCTGCTAGCGGGGGTTACACAGATACGCAGTATTTT.

This clone was counted a single time. V usage is TRBV19 and J usage is TRBJ2-1; the match to TRBD2 covers 14 bases. The germline CDR1 and CDR2 sequences are LNHDA and SQIVND (reference sequence). The CDR3 has 16 amino acids. With V trimmed by 5 bases and J by 8 bases, 8 bases remained unmatched. This CDR3 is CASSSGTSGSGYEQFF. Here the CDR3 DNA reads TGTGCCAGTAGTTCCGGGACTAGCGGGAGTGGCTATGAGCAGTTCTTC.

The chain joins TRBV21-1 to TRBJ2-3; the table assigns TRBD2, which was not confirmed against the DNA. TRBV21-1 is a pseudogene. The CDR3 spans 19 residues. CDR3 sequence: CASSKAFSGRVGTTDTQYF. The CDR3 bases are TGTGCCAGCAGCAAAGCCTTCAGCGGGAGGGTTGGCACCACAGATACGCAGTATTTT.

The rearrangement uses TRBV14 and TRBJ2-7; no definite D call. There are 14 residues in the CDR3. CDR1 is SGHDN and CDR2 is FVKESK in the germline V gene. Trimming removed 5 bases from V and 3 bases from J, with 14 bases in between. This chain's CDR3 is CASSGWGSVYEQYF. CDR3 nucleotides: TGTGCCAGCAGCGGGTGGGGTTCAGTCTACGAGCAGTACTTC.

This chain uses TRBV10-3 with TRBJ1-1; TRBD1 aligns across 11 bases. Trimming took 7 bases from V and 4 from J; bases not matched to a gene: 5. Germline V gene data show CDR1 as ENHRY and CDR2 as SYGVKD. The length of the CDR3 is 14 residues. The CDR3 nucleotides are TGTGCCATCAAGAAAGGACAGGGGGCCACTGAAGCTTTCTTT. Its protein product is CAIKKGQGATEAFF.

The V call is TRBV4-2, the J call TRBJ2-7; D may correspond to TRBD1 or TRBD2 (5 bases each). This CDR3 is 15 amino acids long. Germline loops: CDR1 LGHNA, CDR2 YNFKEQ. V lost 0 bases, J lost 3 bases, and 12 bases lay in between. The CDR3, as DNA: TGTGCCAGCAGCCAAGAGGGGGACGGAGACTACGAGCAGTACTTC. This sequence encodes CASSQEGDGDYEQYF.

This chain uses TRBV10-3 with TRBJ2-6; no reliable D call. The CDR3 extends over 16 amino acids. Trimming took off 4 bases at V and 0 bases at J, with 10 bases between the two ends. In germline, CDR1 is ENHRY, CDR2 SYGVKD. The CDR3, as DNA: TGTGCCATCAGTGCCGACATTTTCTCTGGGGCCAACGTCCTGACTTTC. This gives the protein CAISADIFSGANVLTF.

The CDR3 sequence: CASTGLVYNEQFF. The CDR3 DNA is TGTGCCAGCACCGGGTTAGTGTACAATGAGCAGTTCTTC. The genes are TRBV6-1 and TRBJ2-1; no reliable D call. Per the germline V gene, CDR1 is MNHNS and CDR2 is SASEGT. V was cut by 7 bases and J by 4 bases, with 11 bases left in between. CDR3 length: 13 amino acids.

The chain joins TRBV5-1 to TRBJ2-2, with D uncertain. CDR1 is SGHRS and CDR2 is YFSETQ in the germline V gene. V was shortened by 3 bases and J by 5 bases, with 14 bases between the two germline ends. The CDR3 is made up of 15 amino acids. Here the CDR3 reads CASSSPPQVTGELFF. DNA of the CDR3: TGCGCCAGCAGCTCGCCACCCCAGGTGACCGGGGAGCTGTTTTTT.

V and J are TRBV10-3 and TRBJ2-1; the D is unclear. The V and J ends lost 4 bases and 9 bases respectively, with 16 bases between them. Germline lookup yields CDR1 ENHRY and CDR2 SYGVKD. The CDR3 is 14 residues long. CDR3 residues: CAISGDQAEGEQFF. CDR3 in DNA: TGTGCCATCAGTGGCGACCAGGCCGAAGGTGAGCAGTTCTTC.

The genes are TRBV19 and TRBJ1-4; 7 bases are a match to TRBD1. The germline CDR1 and CDR2 sequences are LNHDA and SQIVND (reference sequence). This CDR3 has 16 residues. The V and J ends lost 6 bases and 6 bases, in that order; junction bases with no gene match: 13. CDR3 nucleotide sequence: TGTGCCAGTAGGAGACAGGGTAATCTTATGGATGAAAAACTGTTTTTT. Its protein product is CASRRQGNLMDEKLFF.

This clone is a singleton in its sample. The chain is built from TRBV28 and TRBJ2-5; 9 bases align to TRBD2. Trimming cost V 8 bases and J 1 base; bases outside gene matches: 2. The germline V gene has CDR1 MDHEN and CDR2 SYDVKM. There are 13 residues in the CDR3. CDR3 protein: CASLAGRQETQYF. The CDR3 DNA is TGTGCCAGCCTAGCGGGACGCCAAGAGACCCAGTACTTC.

V and J are TRBV27 and TRBJ2-7; 7 bases fit TRBD2. The trim removed 0 bases at V and 3 bases at J, leaving 8 bases unmatched. This CDR3 spans 16 amino acids. Germline-derived CDR1 and CDR2 are MNHEY and SMNVEV (reference sequence). The CDR3 coding sequence is TGTGCCAGCAGTTTATCGAGAGCTAGCGGACTCTACGAGCAGTACTTC. It yields the protein CASSLSRASGLYEQYF.

The J gene is TRBJ2-1, the V gene TRBV12-2; the tabulated D call, TRBD2, remains unverified against the DNA. TRBV12-2 counts as a pseudogene. The CDR3 consists of 14 residues. The CDR3 sequence is CASRAGPLEDEQFF. CDR3 nucleotides: TGTGCAAGTCGCGCGGGACCTTTAGAGGATGAGCAGTTCTTC.

The chain carries TRBV11-2 and TRBJ1-1; weak D call: TRBD1 (6 bases). V shed 1 base and J shed 2 bases, with 14 bases lying between them. Per germline, CDR1 SGHAT and CDR2 FQNNGV. The CDR3 totals 16 residues. CDR3 amino acids: CASSLAVQGGNTEAFF. CDR3 in DNA: TGTGCCAGCAGCTTAGCGGTACAGGGTGGTAACACTGAAGCTTTCTTT.

The J gene is TRBJ2-3, the V gene TRBV5-4; 7 nucleotides agree with TRBD1. There are 17 residues in the CDR3. V was pared by 0 bases and J by 3 bases, with 10 bases of the junction left unmatched. Germline CDR1 is SGHNT and CDR2 is YYREEE (reference sequence). The CDR3 region is CASSLEGASRRTDTQYF. CDR3 nucleotide sequence: TGTGCCAGCAGCTTGGAGGGGGCATCCCGTAGGACAGATACGCAGTATTTT.

The chain couples TRBV30 to TRBJ1-3; the match to TRBD1 covers 8 bases. After removal of 2 bases from V and 8 bases from J, the junction contained 5 bases not matched to a gene. This CDR3 is 13 amino acids long. CDR1 is GTSNPN and CDR2 is SVGIG in the germline V gene (reference sequence). The CDR3 sequence is CAWSRQGLDTIYF. The CDR3 DNA follows: TGTGCCTGGAGTCGACAGGGGCTAGACACCATATATTTT.